Listed below are T cell receptor beta chains from one sample, sequenced in a study of blood T cell repertoires in COVID-19. Data came from immunoSEQ multiplex PCR; TCRdb stores just in-frame clones and leaves some out. This table has roughly 350,000 clones, about 88% appearing once. Material for sequencing was peripheral blood. These receptors were taken from a woman aged 70 to 79 with COVID-19, enrolled during active disease. CDR3s include the opening cysteine and the closing phenylalanine or tryptophan. D genes are given only for firm matches. Clone sizes are given selectively: once, few, many, or a class where the clone is expanded.

D gene,V gene,clone size,J gene,CDR3 protein,CDR3 DNA
-,TRBV7-8,-,TRBJ2-7,CASSPALTYEQYF,TGTGCCAGCAGCCCAGCACTCACCTACGAGCAGTACTTC
-,TRBV6-5,few,TRBJ1-5,CASSGGSGNQPQHF,TGTGCCAGCAGCGGAGGTTCGGGCAATCAGCCCCAGCATTTT
TRBD1,TRBV6-2/TRBV6-3,-,TRBJ1-4,CASSSRDRKEKLFF,TGTGCCAGCAGCTCCCGGGACAGAAAGGAAAAACTGTTTTTT
-,TRBV6-5,-,TRBJ1-1,CASRNRENTEAFF,TGTGCCAGCAGGAACAGGGAGAACACTGAAGCTTTCTTT
TRBD1,TRBV28,-,TRBJ1-2,CASSFGDRGYGYTF,TGTGCCAGCAGTTTCGGGGACAGGGGCTATGGCTACACCTTC
-,TRBV7-3,-,TRBJ1-1,CASSPIGGREAFF,TGTGCCAGCAGCCCTATCGGGGGGCGCGAAGCTTTCTTT
TRBD1,TRBV18,-,TRBJ1-3,CASSPRTGSDTIYF,TGTGCCAGCTCACCTCGGACAGGGTCGGACACCATATATTTT
-,TRBV28,few,TRBJ2-1,CASSLGGSTLNNEQFF,TGTGCCAGCAGTTTAGGGGGGTCTACACTAAACAATGAGCAGTTCTTC
TRBD2,TRBV24-1,-,TRBJ2-5,CATSPLAGEGETQYF,TGTGCCACCAGCCCTCTAGCGGGGGAGGGGGAGACCCAGTACTTC
-,TRBV9,-,TRBJ1-5,CASSVGTQGNQPQHF,TGTGCCAGCAGCGTCGGTACACAGGGTAATCAGCCCCAGCATTTT
TRBD2,TRBV11-2,-,TRBJ2-7,CAIPRGTSGVEQYF,TGTGCCATCCCGCGCGGGACTAGCGGGGTTGAGCAGTACTTC
TRBD2,TRBV19,few,TRBJ2-1,CASSIDASGWSSYNEQFF,TGTGCCAGTAGTATAGATGCTAGCGGGTGGAGCTCCTACAATGAGCAGTTCTTC
-,TRBV30,-,TRBJ1-1,CAWSVRVISATEAFF,TGTGCCTGGAGTGTACGAGTTATAAGCGCCACTGAAGCTTTCTTT
TRBD2,TRBV7-6,-,TRBJ2-7,CASSPYSSGVGSYEQYF,TGTGCCAGCAGCCCCTATTCTAGCGGGGTGGGCTCCTACGAGCAGTACTTC
-,TRBV27,-,TRBJ1-1,CASSPLAVGNTEAFF,TGTGCCAGCAGTCCCCTAGCAGTGGGGAACACTGAAGCTTTCTTT
-,TRBV18,once,TRBJ1-2,CASSPEGGGINYGYTF,TGTGCCAGCTCACCGGAAGGTGGGGGGATCAACTATGGCTACACCTTC
TRBD1,TRBV27,few,TRBJ1-2,CASSRQGRYGYTF,TGTGCCAGCAGTCGACAGGGACGCTATGGCTACACCTTC
-,TRBV7-8,-,TRBJ1-5,CASSFGEFGNQPQHF,TGTGCCAGCAGCTTCGGGGAGTTTGGCAATCAGCCCCAGCATTTT
-,TRBV5-1,-,TRBJ1-1,CASSLAGDSFTEAFF,TGCGCCAGCAGCTTGGCGGGAGACAGCTTTACAGAAGCTTTCTTT
-,TRBV14,-,TRBJ1-1,CASSLQTGYTEAFF,TGTGCCAGCAGCCTCCAAACAGGGTACACTGAAGCTTTCTTT
-,TRBV7-2,once,TRBJ1-3,CASSWGGNSGNTIYF,TGTGCCAGCAGCTGGGGGGGGAATTCTGGAAACACCATATATTTT
-,TRBV7-2,-,TRBJ1-4,CASSQGKRKLFF,TGTGCCAGCAGCCAGGGGAAGAGAAAACTGTTTTTT
-,TRBV7-9,-,TRBJ2-5,CASSPGHPLQETQYF,TGTGCCAGCAGCCCAGGACACCCGCTCCAAGAGACCCAGTACTTC
TRBD2,TRBV5-4,-,TRBJ2-5,CASSSRLAGRQETQYF,TGTGCCAGCAGTTCCCGACTAGCGGGGCGCCAAGAGACCCAGTACTTC
-,TRBV5-4,-,TRBJ1-3,CASSVQGISGNTIYF,TGTGCCAGCAGCGTACAGGGAATCTCTGGAAACACCATATATTTT
TRBD1,TRBV6-1,-,TRBJ1-6,CARGQAGNSPLHF,TGTGCCAGGGGACAGGCTGGAAATTCACCCCTCCACTTT
TRBD1,TRBV27,once,TRBJ1-4,CASSLGDRALNEKLFF,TGTGCCAGCAGTTTAGGGGACAGGGCCCTTAATGAAAAACTGTTTTTT
-,TRBV6-2/TRBV6-3,-,TRBJ1-3,CASSFLGRNTIYF,TGTGCCAGCAGTTTCCTCGGGAGAAACACCATATATTTT
TRBD1,TRBV4-1,-,TRBJ2-7,CASSSGQGVSYEQYF,TGCGCCAGCAGCTCGGGACAGGGGGTCTCCTACGAGCAGTACTTC
TRBD1,TRBV28,-,TRBJ2-3,CASSGTGLQYF,TGTGCCAGCAGCGGGACAGGGTTGCAGTATTTT
TRBD1,TRBV5-6,-,TRBJ1-5,CASSSGQDTQPQHF,TGTGCCAGCAGCTCAGGACAGGATACCCAGCCCCAGCATTTT
-,TRBV14,-,TRBJ2-7,CASSIVFSYEQYF,TGTGCCAGCAGTATTGTGTTCTCCTACGAGCAGTACTTC
TRBD1,TRBV28,-,TRBJ1-2,CASSRDSVYYGYTF,TGTGCCAGCAGTCGGGACAGTGTATACTATGGCTACACCTTC
TRBD2,TRBV6-2/TRBV6-3,-,TRBJ2-3,CASSSASGATDTQYF,TGTGCCAGCAGTTCGGCTAGCGGGGCCACAGATACGCAGTATTTT
-,TRBV7-9,few,TRBJ2-1,CASSRGQEKQFF,TGTGCCAGCAGCCGAGGACAAGAGAAGCAGTTCTTC
TRBD1,TRBV5-1,-,TRBJ1-6,CASRLVDRANSPLHF,TGCGCCAGCAGACTCGTAGACAGGGCGAATTCACCCCTCCACTTT
TRBD2,TRBV3-1/TRBV3-2,-,TRBJ2-1,CASSQSGGDNEQFF,TGTGCCAGCAGCCAGAGCGGGGGGGACAATGAGCAGTTCTTC
TRBD2,TRBV7-3,-,TRBJ2-5,CASSFGLEETQYF,TGTGCCAGCAGCTTCGGACTAGAAGAGACCCAGTACTTC
-,TRBV29-1,-,TRBJ2-2,CSASSVGTSSTGELFF,TGCAGCGCCTCCTCTGTCGGGACAAGTTCCACCGGGGAGCTGTTTTTT
-,TRBV6-6,-,TRBJ1-1,CASSYNGDGTEAFF,TGTGCCAGCAGTTACAACGGGGATGGCACTGAAGCTTTCTTT
TRBD2,TRBV5-1,-,TRBJ2-2,CASSHTSGTTGELFF,TGCGCCAGCAGCCATACTAGCGGGACAACCGGGGAGCTGTTTTTT
-,TRBV9,-,TRBJ1-6,CASSVGGSNSPLHF,TGTGCCAGCAGCGTAGGCGGATCTAATTCACCCCTCCACTTT
-,TRBV7-9,-,TRBJ2-7,CASSLWPAGPTTYEQYF,TGTGCCAGCAGCTTATGGCCAGCGGGCCCTACGACCTACGAGCAGTACTTC
-,TRBV5-1,-,TRBJ1-2,CASSPGIYGYTF,TGCGCCAGCAGCCCCGGGATCTATGGCTACACCTTC
TRBD1,TRBV11-2,-,TRBJ1-2,CASSNRDRGYYGYTF,TGTGCCAGCAGCAATCGGGACAGGGGTTATTATGGCTACACCTTC
-,TRBV4-1,-,TRBJ1-1,CASSHQLGHTNMNTEAFF,TGCGCCAGCAGCCACCAATTGGGACACACGAACATGAACACTGAAGCTTTCTTT
TRBD1,TRBV7-2,few,TRBJ1-4,CASSQTGRGEKLFF,TGTGCCAGCAGCCAGACAGGGCGAGGTGAAAAACTGTTTTTT
-,TRBV7-2,-,TRBJ2-3,CASSLGRGMQYF,TGTGCCAGCAGCTTGGGGCGGGGAATGCAGTATTTT
TRBD1,TRBV19,few,TRBJ1-1,CASSMGQGNTEAFF,TGTGCCAGTAGTATGGGACAGGGGAACACTGAAGCTTTCTTT
-,TRBV24-1,-,TRBJ2-7,CATSFYGPSSYEQYF,TGTGCCACCAGTTTTTACGGCCCTAGCTCCTACGAGCAGTACTTC
TRBD2,TRBV9,-,TRBJ2-2,CASSAPTGGAGGQQNTGELFF,TGTGCCAGCAGCGCCCCCACGGGTGGAGCGGGGGGACAACAGAACACCGGGGAGCTGTTTTTT